This T cell receptor beta chain came from a study of CD8 T cells in Susac syndrome. Study in general: Treatment at blood withdrawal was none, corticosteroids, or intravenous immunoglobulin alone in Susac syndrome patients.

After extraction with the RNeasy kit, about 0.5 to 1 ug of the RNA was reverse transcribed using random hexamers. It was immunoSEQ multiplex PCR that amplified TCR beta CDR3 across 54 Vbeta and 13 Jbeta. MiXCR, run by TCRdb on the immunoSEQ multiplex PCR reads, gives a single entry per CDR3 protein. The sample holds roughly 89,000 distinct CDR3 sequences, roughly 96% seen once. In germline, CDR1 is MNHEY, CDR2 SMNVEV (reference sequence). Trimming took off 5 bases at V and 4 bases at J, with 23 bases between the two ends. The CDR3 loop spans 17 amino acids. Sequencing of TCR beta, carried out with a high-throughput approach, was applied to CD8+ and CD4+ T cells from the blood.

The gene calls are TRBV27 and TRBJ1-2, with D maybe TRBD1 (6 bases). The source is a human donor with Susac syndrome. The material sequenced was CD8+ T cells from PBMCs. CDR3 nucleotides: TGTGCCAGCAGTCCTCTCAATCTCGGGGGGCGACCCTATGGCTACACCTTC. As protein: CASSPLNLGGRPYGYTF.